The T cell receptor (beta chain) described here comes from a study of T cells in Graves' hyperthyroidism and ophthalmopathy. This clonotype was seen at least ten times. TCR beta CDR3 regions were amplified from RNA. An initial round of RT-PCR targeting the TCR CDR3 relied on the HTBI primer set. TCRdb itself ran the multiplex PCR reads through MiXCR, one entry per CDR3 protein. The repertoire holds fewer than 550,000 distinct CDR3 sequences, with approximately 25% as singletons. Trimming at V came to 4 bases and at J to 6 bases, leaving 8 bases not matched to a gene. The CDR3 totals 14 residues. The V gene's germline CDR1 is MDHEN and CDR2 SYDVKM.

The chain combines TRBV28 with TRBJ1-2; 7 bases align to TRBD1. Material: blood. This TCR was sampled from a woman aged 25 to 39 with Graves' ophthalmopathy. CDR3 in amino acids: CASSSGGIGDGYTF. CDR3 coding DNA: TGTGCCAGCAGTTCAGGGGGTATCGGGGATGGCTACACCTTC.